One sample yielded the 2 T cell receptor beta chains listed below, sequenced in a study of blood T cell repertoires in COVID-19. The repertoire was sequenced with immunoSEQ multiplex PCR; TCRdb's copy has only in-frame clones and lacks some. The sample shows 200,000 to 250,000 clones, nearly 90% of them seen only once. The sample was PBMCs or T cells enriched from blood (not recorded which). The receptor source for this set is a man aged 30 to 39 who had recovered from COVID-19.

The chain combines TRBV29-1 with TRBJ1-1, with TRBD1 identical over 8 bases. Germline lookup yields CDR1 SQVTM and CDR2 ANQGSEA. V was pared by 7 bases and J by 3 bases, with 10 bases of the junction left unmatched. The CDR3 has 14 amino acids. The CDR3 DNA reads TGCAGCGGATCTAAACAGGGGGGGTACACTGAAGCTTTCTTT. Encoded protein: CSGSKQGGYTEAFF.

This sequence joins TRBV7-2 and TRBJ1-1; 8 bases align to TRBD1. The CDR3 sequence is 13 residues long. Looked up from germline, CDR1 is SGHTA and CDR2 is FQGNSA. Trimming took 3 bases from V and 3 from J; bases not matched to a gene: 0. The CDR3 DNA is TGTGCCAGCAGCTTGACAGGGGACACTGAAGCTTTCTTT. Translating gives CASSLTGDTEAFF.